Listed here are 18 T cell receptor beta chains from one sample, sequenced in a study of cytomegalovirus exposure and HLA in healthy donors (dated by TCRdb to between 2016 and 2019). Preparation of the library involved the immunoSEQ multiplex PCR assay. The multiplex PCR relied on a mix of 60 forward primers for TCR Vbeta segments and 13 reverse primers for TCR Jbeta segments. TCRdb took over this immuneACCESS table, retaining in-frame rearrangements with V and J assigned. Such tables are incomplete; in checked studies, under half of the missing clones stem from an unresolved V gene, and the remainder is unexplained. Counted in this sample were more than 150,000 clones; about 79% of them appeared once. The top ten constitute roughly an eighth of the sample. The sequenced sample consisted of PBMCs. These receptors were obtained from a man aged 50-60 years in good health and CMV-seropositive.

This clone has just a few counts. The V and J genes are TRBV4-1 and TRBJ1-6, with D uncertain. The CDR3 is made up of 13 amino acids. Germline V gives CDR1 MGHRA, CDR2 YSYEKL. Trimming took 0 bases from V and 8 from J, leaving 5 bases between them. As DNA, the CDR3 is TGCGCCAGCAGCCAAGATCTCGATTCACCCCTCCACTTT. Amino acid sequence: CASSQDLDSPLHF.

The genes are TRBV28 and TRBJ2-7, with D possibly matching TRBD2 (6 bases). V was trimmed by 6 bases and J by 3 bases, leaving 15 bases between them. CDR1 is MDHEN and CDR2 is SYDVKM in the germline V gene. CDR3 length: 14 amino acids. In nucleotides, the CDR3 is TGTGCCAGCAGGGCGGGACCCTTATTCTACGAGCAGTACTTC. Amino acid sequence: CASRAGPLFYEQYF.

This clone showed up just a few times. The chain carries TRBV5-1 and TRBJ2-5, with D possibly being TRBD1 (6 bases). CDR1 and CDR2 (germline): SGHRS, YFSETQ. The CDR3 sequence is 15 residues long. Deletions cut 3 bases from V and 5 bases from J, with 17 bases between. The CDR3 loop is CASSSGTHSAETQYF. The CDR3 nucleotides are TGCGCCAGCAGCTCCGGGACACACTCTGCGGAGACCCAGTACTTC.

This clone was picked up a small number of times. The V call is TRBV28, the J call TRBJ1-5; 7 nucleotides agree with TRBD1. This CDR3 contains 14 residues. CDR1 and CDR2 from the germline V gene are MDHEN and SYDVKM. Trimming took 6 bases from V and 7 from J; bases not matched to a gene: 9. CDR3 in DNA: TGTGCCAGCAGCCTCGCAGGGGGGTACCAGCCCCAGCATTTT. Translation gives CASSLAGGYQPQHF.

The J gene is TRBJ2-1, the V gene TRBV29-1; D may be TRBD1 (6 bases). V was trimmed by 5 bases and J by 9 bases, leaving 17 bases between them. Germline CDR1 SQVTM, CDR2 ANQGSEA. This CDR3 spans 13 amino acids. CDR3 loop: CSVFRAGEVEQFF. The CDR3 region has the DNA TGCAGCGTTTTTCGGGCAGGGGAAGTTGAGCAGTTCTTC.

The chain has TRBV10-2 and TRBJ2-1, with 8 bases lining up with TRBD1. The CDR3 totals 14 residues. Trimming cost V 8 bases and J 9 bases; bases outside gene matches: 12. Germline V gene lookup returns CDR1 WSHSY and CDR2 SAAADI. The CDR3 DNA reads as TGCGCCAGCTCAGGACAGGGAACCGTGGTTGAGCAGTTCTTC. It codes for CASSGQGTVVEQFF.

The V gene is TRBV11-2, the J gene TRBJ2-7, with a tentative D call TRBD2 (6 bases). This CDR3 contains 12 residues. The germline V gene encodes CDR1 SGHAT and CDR2 FQNNGV. The V end was cut by 8 bases, the J end by 2 bases, with 10 bases between. CDR3 nucleotides: TGTGCCAGCGGGAGGACCCCCTACGAGCAGTACGTC. Translating it yields CASGRTPYEQYV.

This sequence joins TRBV2 and TRBJ1-4, with a weak D call TRBD1 (5 bases). This CDR3 has 16 amino acids. The germline CDR1 and CDR2 sequences are SNHLY and FYNNEI. Trimming took off 1 base at V and 0 bases at J, with 9 bases between the two ends. CDR3 in amino acids: CASSEEGFATNEKLFF. The DNA for the CDR3 is TGTGCCAGCAGTGAAGAGGGGTTCGCAACTAATGAAAAACTGTTTTTT.

This clone was counted a single time. The rearrangement links TRBV10-3 to TRBJ2-7, with TRBD1 identical over 7 bases. Germline V gene data show CDR1 as ENHRY and CDR2 as SYGVKD. V lost 8 bases and J lost 3; bases outside the gene matches: 13. CDR3 size: 15 residues. CDR3 DNA sequence: TGTGCCATCTACCCGGGACAGATTAAGTTCTACGAGCAGTACGTC. Residues: CAIYPGQIKFYEQYV.

This clone was found once. The V call is TRBV18, the J call TRBJ2-2; possibly TRBD1 for D (5 bases). The V end lost 0 bases, the J end lost 4 bases, and 9 bases lay between the germline ends. CDR1 and CDR2 (germline): KGHSH, LQKENI. The length of the CDR3 is 15 residues. The CDR3 reads CASSPPNRITGELFF. The DNA for the CDR3 is TGTGCCAGCTCACCACCAAACAGGATCACCGGGGAGCTGTTTTTT.

V and J are TRBV7-8 and TRBJ2-5; D possibly corresponds to TRBD1 (5 bases). Trimming took off 3 bases at V and 4 bases at J, with 9 bases between the two ends. Germline assignment: CDR1 SGHVS and CDR2 FQNEAQ. The CDR3 is 13 residues long. The CDR3, as DNA: TGTGCCAGCAGCTTTAGTCAGGGAGAGACCCAGTACTTC. As protein: CASSFSQGETQYF.

This chain connects TRBV11-3 to TRBJ2-7; 7 positions match TRBD1. This CDR3 region has 17 residues. V shed 3 bases, J shed 1 base, and the junction held 12 bases outside the gene matches. Germline V gene sequence: CDR1 SGHNT, CDR2 YENEEA. CDR3 in amino acids: CASSLRIGQGVSYEQYF. The CDR3 DNA follows: TGTGCCAGCAGCTTGCGCATAGGGCAGGGGGTTTCCTACGAGCAGTACTTC.

The chain is built from TRBV6-6 and TRBJ1-1; TRBD1 might be the D (5 bases). CDR3 length: 16 residues. Germline CDR1 reads MNHNY; CDR2 reads SVGAGI (reference sequence). V dropped 7 bases and J dropped 3 bases, with 21 bases sitting between them. The CDR3 reads CASKDPGGGADTEAFF. CDR3 DNA sequence: TGTGCCAGCAAAGACCCGGGCGGGGGAGCGGACACTGAAGCTTTCTTT.

The gene calls are TRBV5-1 and TRBJ1-4; possible D gene TRBD1, 6 bases. This CDR3 comprises 15 residues. Germline CDR1 is SGHRS and CDR2 is YFSETQ. The V and J ends lost 3 bases and 6 bases respectively, with 15 bases between them. CDR3 in amino acids: CASSWGGGPDEKLFF. Written as DNA, the CDR3 is TGCGCCAGCAGCTGGGGGGGCGGCCCGGATGAAAAACTGTTTTTT.

CDR3: CASSPPPGQGTSPLHF. The CDR3 DNA sequence: TGTGCCAGCAGCCCGCCTCCGGGACAGGGGACTTCACCCCTCCACTTT. The V and J genes are TRBV5-6 and TRBJ1-6, with 10 bases aligning to TRBD1. Unmatched junction bases numbered 10, after V lost 4 bases and J lost 9 bases. There are 16 residues in the CDR3. CDR1 is SGHDT, CDR2 YYEEEE, per germline.

The rearrangement joins TRBV4-1 to TRBJ2-5; the D is unclear. The germline V and J ends were trimmed by 1 base and 1 base, with 7 bases remaining between them. CDR1 MGHRA and CDR2 YSYEKL come from the germline V gene. This CDR3 region has 14 residues. CDR3 loop: CASSQAPIQETQYF. Written as DNA, the CDR3 is TGCGCCAGCAGCCAAGCCCCTATCCAAGAGACCCAGTACTTC.

In the case of this clone: One end of the junction does not line up with germline, which may come from a read error. The chain uses TRBV7-9 and TRBJ2-3; 7 bases fit TRBD1. The CDR3 extends over 15 amino acids. In germline, CDR1 is SEHNR, CDR2 FQNEAQ (reference sequence). For the CDR3, the DNA is TGTTCCAGCAGCCCAGGAGAGGGGGCGGTAGATACGCAGTATTTT. This gives the protein CSSSPGEGAVDTQYF.

This clone was counted only a few times. V usage is TRBV4-1 and J usage is TRBJ2-2, with D perhaps matching TRBD2 (6 bases). The CDR3 loop spans 16 amino acids. Trimming stripped 4 bases from V and 5 bases from J, with 17 bases between. Germline CDR1 and CDR2: MGHRA and YSYEKL. CDR3 coding DNA: TGCGCCAGCAGCCGCAAGATGGGAGGTGAGACCGGGGAGCTGTTTTTT. Translation gives CASSRKMGGETGELFF.